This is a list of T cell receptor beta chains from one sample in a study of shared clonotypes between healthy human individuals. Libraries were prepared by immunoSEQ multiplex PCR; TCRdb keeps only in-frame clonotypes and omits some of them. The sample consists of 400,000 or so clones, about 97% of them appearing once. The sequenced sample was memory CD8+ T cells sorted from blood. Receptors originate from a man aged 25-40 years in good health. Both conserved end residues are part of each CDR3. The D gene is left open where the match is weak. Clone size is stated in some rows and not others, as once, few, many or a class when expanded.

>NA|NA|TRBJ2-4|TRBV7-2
TGTGCCAGCAGCTTAGATGGCGCCGGCGGGGACATTCAGTACTTC
CASSLDGAGGDIQYF
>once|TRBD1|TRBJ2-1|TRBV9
TGTGCCAGCAGCGTGTCCGGGACAGGTGGTTACAATGAGCAGTTCTTC
CASSVSGTGGYNEQFF
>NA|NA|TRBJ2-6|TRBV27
TGTGCCAGCAGTTTGCTAGGGCCTGGGGCCAACGTCCTGACTTTC
CASSLLGPGANVLTF
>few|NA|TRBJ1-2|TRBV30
TGTGCCTGGAGCCCCGGAGGATATGGCTACACCTTC
CAWSPGGYGYTF
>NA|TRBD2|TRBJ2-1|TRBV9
TGTGCCAGCAGCGTAGAGCTAGCGGGAGGGGAGCAGTTCTTC
CASSVELAGGEQFF
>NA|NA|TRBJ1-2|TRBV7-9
TGTGCCAGCAGCTTAGGGGGGGCGGATGGCTACACCTTC
CASSLGGADGYTF
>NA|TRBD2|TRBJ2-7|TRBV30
TGTGCCTGGAGTGTCTGGCTAGCGGAGGAGCAGTACTTC
CAWSVWLAEEQYF
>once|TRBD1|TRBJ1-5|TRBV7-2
TGTGCCAGCAGCGGGGACAGAGCGAATCAGCCCCAGCATTTT
CASSGDRANQPQHF
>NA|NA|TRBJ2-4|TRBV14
TGTGCCAGCAGCCAAGCTGGGACAACTCTAGCCAAAAACATTCAGTACTTC
CASSQAGTTLAKNIQYF
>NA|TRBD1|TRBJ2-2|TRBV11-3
TGTGCCAGCAGCGCTGGACAGGGGGTTTCCGGGGAGCTGTTTTTT
CASSAGQGVSGELFF
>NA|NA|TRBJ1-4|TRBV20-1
TGCAGTGCTAGTAACAATGAAAAACTGTTTTTT
CSASNNEKLFF
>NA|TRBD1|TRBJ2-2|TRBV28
TGTGCCAGCAGTTTATACCCCCGGACAGGGGCCGGGGAGCTGTTTTTT
CASSLYPRTGAGELFF
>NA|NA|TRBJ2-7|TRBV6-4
TGTGCCAGCAGTGAAATTCTCGAGCAGTACTTC
CASSEILEQYF
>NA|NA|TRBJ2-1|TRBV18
TGTGCCAGCTCACCGGGAGAGAATGAGCAGTTCTTC
CASSPGENEQFF
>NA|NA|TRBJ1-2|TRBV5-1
TGCGCCAGCTGCCCACCAGGTTCCGGCTATGGCTACACCTTC
CASCPPGSGYGYTF
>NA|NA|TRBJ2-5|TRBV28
TGTGCCAGCAGCCACAGGGAAGAGACCCAGTACTTC
CASSHREETQYF